This entry features one T cell receptor beta chain sequence. The antigen remains unidentified. The protocol was immunoSEQ multiplex PCR, while the TCRdb copy is restricted to in-frame clones and leaves out a portion. The repertoire holds around 5,300 clones, roughly 66% seen once, with 11% to 15% in the top ten. Germline V gene data show CDR1 as MNHNS and CDR2 as SASEGT. V lost 2 bases and J lost 4; bases outside the gene matches: 2. This CDR3 contains 15 residues. This entry comes from a study of tumor-infiltrating lymphocytes in localized non-small cell lung cancer. Findings of the study overall: No T-cell fraction difference was seen between IM1 and IM2 tumors. Technical variation could not be separated from intratumor heterogeneity here.

This clonotype was obtained from a human donor with non-small cell lung cancer. This rearrangement joins TRBV6-1 to TRBJ2-5; 12 bases are shared with TRBD2. The source material was uninvolved lung tissue not adjacent to the tumor. Here the CDR3 DNA reads TGTGCCAGCAGTGAACTAGCGGGAGGGCCAGAGACCCAGTACTTC. Translating gives CASSELAGGPETQYF.